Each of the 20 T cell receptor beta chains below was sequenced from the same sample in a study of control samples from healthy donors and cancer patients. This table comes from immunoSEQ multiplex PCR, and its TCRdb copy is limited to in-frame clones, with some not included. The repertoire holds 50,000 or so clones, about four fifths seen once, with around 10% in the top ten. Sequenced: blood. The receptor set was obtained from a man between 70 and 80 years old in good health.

CDR3 sequence reads: CASSALQGNYGYTF. The DNA of the CDR3 is TGTGCCAGTAGTGCATTACAGGGGAACTATGGCTACACCTTC. The J gene is TRBJ1-2, the V gene TRBV19, with 7 bases fitting TRBD1. Per germline, CDR1 LNHDA and CDR2 SQIVND (reference sequence). Trimming cost V 5 bases and J 2 bases; bases outside gene matches: 5. This CDR3 has 14 amino acids. The full variable domain, in which reference TRBV19 and TRBJ1-2 provide the parts outside the CDR3, is DGGITQSPKYLFRKEGQNVTLSCEQNLNHDAMYWYRQDPGQGLRLIYYSQIVNDFQKGDIAEGYSVSREKKESFPLTVTSAQKNPTAFYLCASSALQGNYGYTFGSGTRLTVV.

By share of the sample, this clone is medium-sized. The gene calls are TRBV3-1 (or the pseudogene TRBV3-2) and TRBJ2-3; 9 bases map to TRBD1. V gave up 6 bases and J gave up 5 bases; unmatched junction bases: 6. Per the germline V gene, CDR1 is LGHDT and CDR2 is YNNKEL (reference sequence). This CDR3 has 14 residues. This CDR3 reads CASRQGAAGDTQYF. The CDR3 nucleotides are TGTGCCAGCAGACAGGGGGCGGCTGGAGATACGCAGTATTTT.

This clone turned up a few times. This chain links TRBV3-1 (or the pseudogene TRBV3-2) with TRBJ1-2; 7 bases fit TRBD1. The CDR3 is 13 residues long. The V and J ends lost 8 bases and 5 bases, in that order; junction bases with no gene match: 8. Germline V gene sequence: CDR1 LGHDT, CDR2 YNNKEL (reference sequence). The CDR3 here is CASSSQGGYGYTF. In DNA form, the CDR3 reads TGTGCCAGCTCCTCTCAGGGGGGGTATGGCTACACCTTC.

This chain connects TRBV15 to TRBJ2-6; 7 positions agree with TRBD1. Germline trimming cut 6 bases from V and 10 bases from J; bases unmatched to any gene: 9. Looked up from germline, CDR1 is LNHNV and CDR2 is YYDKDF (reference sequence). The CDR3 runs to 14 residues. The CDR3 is CATRDPGTANVLTF. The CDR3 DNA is TGTGCCACCAGAGACCCCGGGACAGCGAACGTCCTGACTTTC. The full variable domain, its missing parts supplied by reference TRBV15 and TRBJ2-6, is DAMVIQNPRYQVTQFGKPVTLSCSQTLNHNVMYWYQQKSSQAPKLLFHYYDKDFNNEADTPDNFQSRRPNTSFCFLDIRSPGLGDTAMYLCATRDPGTANVLTFGAGSRLTVL.

The CDR3 reads CSASDSGTKQYF. CDR3 nucleotides: TGCAGTGCTAGTGATAGCGGGACTAAGCAGTACTTC. The rearrangement uses TRBV20-1 and TRBJ2-7; 8 bases align to TRBD2. CDR1 DFQATT and CDR2 SNEGSKA come from the germline V gene (reference sequence). With 3 bases clipped from V and 8 bases from J, the junction kept 6 bases outside the gene matches. The CDR3 loop spans 12 amino acids.

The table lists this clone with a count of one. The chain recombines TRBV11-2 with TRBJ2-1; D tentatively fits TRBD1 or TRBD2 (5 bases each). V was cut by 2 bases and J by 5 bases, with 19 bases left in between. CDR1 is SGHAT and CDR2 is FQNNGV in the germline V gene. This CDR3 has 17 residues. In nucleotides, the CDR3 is TGTGCCAGCAGCTTATTGAGGGGAAGGTTAATCAACAATGAGCAGTTCTTC. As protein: CASSLLRGRLINNEQFF.

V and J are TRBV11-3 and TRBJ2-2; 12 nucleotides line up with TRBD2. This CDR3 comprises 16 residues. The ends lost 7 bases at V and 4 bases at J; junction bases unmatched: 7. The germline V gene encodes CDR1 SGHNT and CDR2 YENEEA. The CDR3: CASTRGLAGFTGELFF. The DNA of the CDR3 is TGTGCCAGCACCCGAGGACTAGCGGGATTCACCGGGGAGCTGTTTTTT. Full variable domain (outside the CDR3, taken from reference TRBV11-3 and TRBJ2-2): EAGVVQSPRYKIIEKKQPVAFWCNPISGHNTLYWYLQNLGQGPELLIRYENEEAVDDSQLPKDRFSAERLKGVDSTLKIQPAELGDSAVYLCASTRGLAGFTGELFFGEGSRLTVL.

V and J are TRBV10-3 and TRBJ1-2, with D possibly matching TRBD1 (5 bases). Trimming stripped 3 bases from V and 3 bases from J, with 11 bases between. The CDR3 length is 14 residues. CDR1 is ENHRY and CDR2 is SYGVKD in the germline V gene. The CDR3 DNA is TGTGCCATCAGTGAATTGGGGGGGGACTATGGCTACACCTTC. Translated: CAISELGGDYGYTF.

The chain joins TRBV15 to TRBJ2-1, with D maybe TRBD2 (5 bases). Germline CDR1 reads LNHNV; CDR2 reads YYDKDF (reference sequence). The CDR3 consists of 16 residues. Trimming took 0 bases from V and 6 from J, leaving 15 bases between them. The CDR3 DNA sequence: TGTGCCACCAGCAGAGAAAGAAAGAGGGCCGGCAATGAGCAGTTCTTC. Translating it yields CATSRERKRAGNEQFF.

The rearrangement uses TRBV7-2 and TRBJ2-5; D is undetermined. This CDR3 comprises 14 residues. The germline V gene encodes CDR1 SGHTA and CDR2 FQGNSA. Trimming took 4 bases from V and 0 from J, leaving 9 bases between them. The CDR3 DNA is TGTGCCAGCAGCTACTACCGGGACCAAGAGACCCAGTACTTC. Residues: CASSYYRDQETQYF. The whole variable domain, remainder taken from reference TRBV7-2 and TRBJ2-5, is GAGVSQSPSNKVTEKGKDVELRCDPISGHTALYWYRQSLGQGLEFLIYFQGNSAPDKSGLPSDRFSAERTGGSVSTLTIQRTQQEDSAVYLCASSYYRDQETQYFGPGTRLLVL.

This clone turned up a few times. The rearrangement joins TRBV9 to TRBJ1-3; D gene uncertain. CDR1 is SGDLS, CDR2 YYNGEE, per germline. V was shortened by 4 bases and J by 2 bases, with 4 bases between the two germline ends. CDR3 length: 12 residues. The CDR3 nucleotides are TGTGCCAGCAGCCCCACTGGAAACACCATATATTTT. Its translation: CASSPTGNTIYF.

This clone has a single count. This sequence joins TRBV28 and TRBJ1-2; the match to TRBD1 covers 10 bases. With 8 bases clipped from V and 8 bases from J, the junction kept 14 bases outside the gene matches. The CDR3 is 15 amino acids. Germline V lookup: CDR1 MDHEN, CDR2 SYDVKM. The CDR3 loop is CASRDRGKTHWGYTF. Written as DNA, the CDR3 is TGTGCCAGCCGGGACAGGGGAAAAACCCACTGGGGCTACACCTTC.

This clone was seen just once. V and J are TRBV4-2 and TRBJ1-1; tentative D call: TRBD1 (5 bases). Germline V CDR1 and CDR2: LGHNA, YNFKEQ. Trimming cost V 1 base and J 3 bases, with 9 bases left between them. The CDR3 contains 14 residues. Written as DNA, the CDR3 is TGTGCCAGCAGCCAAGCGGGAGGGGACACTGAAGCTTTCTTT. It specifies CASSQAGGDTEAFF.

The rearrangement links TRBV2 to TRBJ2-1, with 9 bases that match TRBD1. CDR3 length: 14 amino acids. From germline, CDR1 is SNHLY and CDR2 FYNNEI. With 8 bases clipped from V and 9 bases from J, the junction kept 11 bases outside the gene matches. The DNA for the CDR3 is TGTGCCAGCGTCCGGGACAGGGATAGGGGTGAGCAGTTCTTC. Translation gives CASVRDRDRGEQFF.

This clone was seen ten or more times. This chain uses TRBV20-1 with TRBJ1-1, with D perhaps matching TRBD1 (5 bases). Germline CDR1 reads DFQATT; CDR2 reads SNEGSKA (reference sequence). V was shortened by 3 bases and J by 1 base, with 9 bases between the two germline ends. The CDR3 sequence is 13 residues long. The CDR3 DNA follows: TGCAGTGCTAGTGAAACAGGGAACACTGAAGCTTTCTTT. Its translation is CSASETGNTEAFF.

CDR3 sequence: CASSYSGGNTEAFF. CDR3 nucleotides: TGTGCCAGCAGTTACTCCGGCGGGAACACTGAAGCTTTCTTT. V and J are TRBV6-2 or TRBV6-3 and TRBJ1-1; D not certain. With 0 bases removed from V and 1 base from J, the gap between germline ends came to 6 bases. Germline V gives CDR1 MNHEY, CDR2 SVGEGT. There are 14 residues in the CDR3.

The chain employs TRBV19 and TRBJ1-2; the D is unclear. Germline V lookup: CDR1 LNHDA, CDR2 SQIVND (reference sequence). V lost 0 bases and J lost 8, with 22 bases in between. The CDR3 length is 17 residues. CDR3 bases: TGTGCCAGTAGTATAGATTCGGGGTCCGGAAGGGCTCGGGGCTACACCTTC. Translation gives CASSIDSGSGRARGYTF.

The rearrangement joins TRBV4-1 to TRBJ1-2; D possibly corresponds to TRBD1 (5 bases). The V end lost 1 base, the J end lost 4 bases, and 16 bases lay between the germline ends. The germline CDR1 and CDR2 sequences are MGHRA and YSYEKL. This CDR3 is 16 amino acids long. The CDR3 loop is CASSQVLGGRFYGYTF. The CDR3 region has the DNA TGCGCCAGCAGCCAAGTCTTGGGGGGACGTTTCTATGGCTACACCTTC.

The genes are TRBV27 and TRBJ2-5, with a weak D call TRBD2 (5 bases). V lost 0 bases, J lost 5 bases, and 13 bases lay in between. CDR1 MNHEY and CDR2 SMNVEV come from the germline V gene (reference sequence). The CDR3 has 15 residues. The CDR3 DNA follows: TGTGCCAGCAGTTTATCGAGGGCAGTCGGGGAGACCCAGTACTTC. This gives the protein CASSLSRAVGETQYF.

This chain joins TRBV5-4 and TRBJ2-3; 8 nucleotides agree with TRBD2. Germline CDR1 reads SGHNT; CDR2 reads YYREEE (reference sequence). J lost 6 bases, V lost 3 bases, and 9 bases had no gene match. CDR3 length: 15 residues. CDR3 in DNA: TGTGCCAGCAGCTCGACTAGCGCCACGACGGATACGCAGTATTTT. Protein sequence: CASSSTSATTDTQYF.